This passage covers 14 T cell receptor beta chains from one sample sequenced in a study of response to subunit inactivated influenza vaccine. TCRdb fed the RT-PCR reads into MiXCR, producing one record per CDR3 protein. The sample comprises more than 450,000 distinct CDR3 sequences, about 10% of which are singletons, and 11% rests with the top ten. The same sample was also used in a study of T cells expressing NK-cell markers. As that study records: With UMIs, 5'RACE template switching was used to make TCR beta cDNA.

The sample consisted of PBMCs from blood, taken on the day of vaccination. The receptors shown here come from a man aged 45-65 years who received an inactivated influenza vaccine.

The chain has TRBV12-3 or TRBV12-4 and TRBJ2-5; maybe TRBD1 (5 bases). This CDR3 is 12 amino acids long. Between the trimmed V and J ends, which lost 6 bases and 7 bases, there was a span of 12 bases. The CDR3 region has the DNA TGTGCCAGCAGCCCGAACACAGGGACCCAGTACTTC. It codes for CASSPNTGTQYF.

The chain recombines TRBV6-5 with TRBJ1-5, with no clear D. The germline V gene has CDR1 MNHEY and CDR2 SVGAGI. There are 14 residues in the CDR3. The ends were cut back, 0 bases at V and 3 bases at J, with 6 bases in the middle. In DNA, the CDR3 is TGTGCCAGCAGTTACTCTGGGGTCAATCAGCCCCAGCATTTT. Translation gives CASSYSGVNQPQHF.

This clonotype was counted a few times. The rearrangement uses TRBV7-3 and TRBJ2-5, with D maybe TRBD1 (6 bases). The germline CDR1 and CDR2 sequences are SGHTA and FQGTGA. The CDR3 runs to 16 residues. V dropped 5 bases and J dropped 4 bases, with 20 bases sitting between them. CDR3 DNA sequence: TGTGCCAGCAGCCAAACGGGACAATTTCGGGGAGAGACCCAGTACTTC. Protein: CASSQTGQFRGETQYF. Variable domain in full (rest from reference TRBV7-3 and TRBJ2-5): GAGVSQTPSNKVTEKGKYVELRCDPISGHTALYWYRQSLGQGPEFLIYFQGTGAADDSGLPNDRFFAVRPEGSVSTLKIQRTERGDSAVYLCASSQTGQFRGETQYFGPGTRLLVL.

The J gene is TRBJ2-1, the V gene TRBV7-2; TRBD2 aligns across 7 bases. Germline assignment: CDR1 SGHTA and CDR2 FQGNSA. The CDR3 is made up of 16 amino acids. V shed 5 bases and J 0 bases; nucleotides not matched to a gene: 7. CDR3 region: CASSPKAGSSYNEQFF. The CDR3 DNA is TGTGCCAGCAGCCCCAAAGCGGGGAGCTCCTACAATGAGCAGTTCTTC.

This clonotype has just a few counts. The gene calls are TRBV18 and TRBJ2-7; D is possibly TRBD1 (5 bases). V shed 3 bases and J shed 2 bases, with 20 bases lying between them. The CDR3 loop spans 17 amino acids. Germline V gene lookup returns CDR1 KGHSH and CDR2 LQKENI. The CDR3 bases are TGTGCCAGCTCACCCCTCCCGGCTACCAGGACAACCTACGAGCAGTACTTC. This codes for CASSPLPATRTTYEQYF.

This clonotype was seen a few times. The V gene is TRBV25-1, the J gene TRBJ2-2; TRBD1 or TRBD2 may be the D gene (5 bases each). The V end lost 1 base, the J end lost 7 bases, and 7 bases lay between the germline ends. The CDR3 is 13 residues long. CDR1 and CDR2 (germline): MGHDK, SYGVNS. The CDR3 loop reads CASSESGSGELFF. CDR3 nucleotides: TGTGCCAGCAGTGAATCAGGGAGCGGGGAGCTGTTTTTT. Full variable domain (remainder filled in from reference TRBV25-1 and TRBJ2-2): EADIYQTPRYLVIGTGKKITLECSQTMGHDKMYWYQQDPGMELHLIHYSYGVNSTEKGDLSSESTVSRIRTEHFPLTLESARPSHTSQYLCASSESGSGELFFGEGSRLTVL.

J is TRBJ2-3 and V is TRBV24-1; 8 positions match TRBD1. This CDR3 has 15 amino acids. The trim removed 4 bases at V and 1 base at J, leaving 3 bases unmatched. Germline values: CDR1 KGHDR, CDR2 SFDVKD. The CDR3 DNA reads as TGTGCCACCAGTGAGGACAGGGTGGGCACAGATACGCAGTATTTT. Protein: CATSEDRVGTDTQYF.

This clonotype occurred a few times. The rearrangement links TRBV21-1 to TRBJ1-5. TRBV21-1 represents a pseudogene. The CDR3 has 15 residues. The CDR3 bases are TGTGCCAGCAGCCTCGACCGAAGGAGCAATCAGCCCCAGCATTTT. Residues: CASSLDRRSNQPQHF.

The chain combines TRBV5-5 with TRBJ2-3, with D maybe TRBD2 (6 bases). Germline-derived CDR1 and CDR2 are SGHKS and YYEKEE (reference sequence). This CDR3 has 14 residues. Trimming took off 4 bases at V and 10 bases at J, with 19 bases between the two ends. CDR3: CASSPGGGVHPQYF. DNA of the CDR3: TGTGCCAGCAGCCCTGGGGGAGGTGTTCACCCGCAGTATTTT. Drawing the rest from reference TRBV5-5 and TRBJ2-3, the complete variable domain is DAGVTQSPTHLIKTRGQQVTLRCSPISGHKSVSWYQQVLGQGPQFIFQYYEKEERGRGNFPDRFSARQFPNYSSELNVNALLLGDSALYLCASSPGGGVHPQYFGPGTRLTVL.

This chain joins TRBV28 and TRBJ2-7, with 11 nucleotides matching TRBD1. J gave up 2 bases and V 7 bases, and 7 bases lay outside the gene matches. CDR3 size: 15 residues. Germline lookup yields CDR1 MDHEN and CDR2 SYDVKM. In DNA form, the CDR3 reads TGTGCCAGCAACCGCCCGGGACAGGGGGCCTACGAGCAGTACTTC. This translates into CASNRPGQGAYEQYF.

This clonotype was counted many times. V usage is TRBV4-1 and J usage is TRBJ2-3; D possibly corresponds to TRBD1 (6 bases). Germline loops: CDR1 MGHRA, CDR2 YSYEKL. The V end lost 2 bases, the J end lost 7 bases, and 13 bases lay between the germline ends. The length of the CDR3 is 14 residues. CDR3 residues: CASSQQDSVNTQYF. The CDR3 nucleotides read TGCGCCAGCAGCCAACAGGACAGCGTTAATACGCAGTATTTT.

This chain joins TRBV30 and TRBJ2-7; TRBD2 agrees at 9 bases. The germline CDR1 and CDR2 sequences are GTSNPN and SVGIG (reference sequence). J gave up 5 bases and V 2 bases, and 7 bases lay outside the gene matches. The CDR3 contains 14 residues. CDR3 coding DNA: TGTGCCTGGAGTCGAGGCCTAGCGGGGAACGAGCAGTACTTC. Translating gives CAWSRGLAGNEQYF. The full variable domain, in which reference TRBV30 and TRBJ2-7 provide the parts outside the CDR3, is SQTIHQWPATLVQPVGSPLSLECTVEGTSNPNLYWYRQAAGRGLQLLFYSVGIGQISSEVPQNLSASRPQDRQFILSSKKLLLSDSGFYLCAWSRGLAGNEQYFGPGTRLTVT.

The chain uses TRBV29-1 and TRBJ2-5; weak D call: TRBD2 (6 bases). Germline V gene lookup returns CDR1 SQVTM and CDR2 ANQGSEA. The CDR3 is 11 amino acids. Trimming shortened V by 4 bases and J by 7 bases, and 10 bases separated the two germline ends. The CDR3 reads CSVGGERTQYF. In DNA form, the CDR3 reads TGCAGCGTTGGCGGGGAGAGGACCCAGTACTTC. The full variable domain, in which reference TRBV29-1 and TRBJ2-5 provide the parts outside the CDR3, is SAVISQKPSRDICQRGTSLTIQCQVDSQVTMMFWYRQQPGQSLTLIATANQGSEATYESGFVIDKFPISRPNLTFSTLTVSNMSPEDSSIYLCSVGGERTQYFGPGTRLLVL.

This clonotype was recorded a few times. In nucleotides, the CDR3 is TGTGCCGGGGGTGGGGAGACTGAAGCTTTCTTT. Its translation: CAGGGETEAFF. This chain links TRBV30 with TRBJ1-1, with a weak D call TRBD1 (5 bases). Trimming shortened V by 8 bases and J by 5 bases, and 12 bases separated the two germline ends. From germline, CDR1 is GTSNPN and CDR2 SVGIG (reference sequence). This CDR3 contains 11 residues.